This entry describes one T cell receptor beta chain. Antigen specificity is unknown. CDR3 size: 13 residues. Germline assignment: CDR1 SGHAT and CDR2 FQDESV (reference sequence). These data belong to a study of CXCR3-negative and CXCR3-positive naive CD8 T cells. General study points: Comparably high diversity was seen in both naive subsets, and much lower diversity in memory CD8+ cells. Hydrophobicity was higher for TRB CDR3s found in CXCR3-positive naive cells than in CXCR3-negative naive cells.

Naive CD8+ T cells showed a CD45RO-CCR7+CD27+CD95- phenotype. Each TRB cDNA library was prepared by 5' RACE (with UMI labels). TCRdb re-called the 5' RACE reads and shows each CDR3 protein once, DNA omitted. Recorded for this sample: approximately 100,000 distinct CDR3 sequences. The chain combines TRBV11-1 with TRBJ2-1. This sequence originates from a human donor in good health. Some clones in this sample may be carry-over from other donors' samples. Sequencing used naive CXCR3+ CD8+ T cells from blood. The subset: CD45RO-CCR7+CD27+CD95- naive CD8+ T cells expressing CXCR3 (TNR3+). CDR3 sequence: CASSLVGQNEQFF.